This TCR beta chain was sequenced during a study of blood T cell repertoires in COVID-19. Assay used: immunoSEQ multiplex PCR; TCRdb lists only in-frame clones, some missing. This table holds approximately 320,000 clones, approximately 90% found once. The CDR3 covers 12 residues. J lost 6 bases, V lost 3 bases, and 1 base had no gene match. Germline CDR1 LNHDA, CDR2 SQIVND (reference sequence). The J gene is TRBJ2-7, the V gene TRBV19; 8 bases match TRBD1. The origin of this receptor is a woman under 30 who had recovered from COVID-19. Sequenced: PBMCs or T cells enriched from blood (not recorded which). Here the CDR3 DNA reads TGTGCCAGTAGTATCGACAGGGGCGAGCAGTACTTC. This gives the protein CASSIDRGEQYF.